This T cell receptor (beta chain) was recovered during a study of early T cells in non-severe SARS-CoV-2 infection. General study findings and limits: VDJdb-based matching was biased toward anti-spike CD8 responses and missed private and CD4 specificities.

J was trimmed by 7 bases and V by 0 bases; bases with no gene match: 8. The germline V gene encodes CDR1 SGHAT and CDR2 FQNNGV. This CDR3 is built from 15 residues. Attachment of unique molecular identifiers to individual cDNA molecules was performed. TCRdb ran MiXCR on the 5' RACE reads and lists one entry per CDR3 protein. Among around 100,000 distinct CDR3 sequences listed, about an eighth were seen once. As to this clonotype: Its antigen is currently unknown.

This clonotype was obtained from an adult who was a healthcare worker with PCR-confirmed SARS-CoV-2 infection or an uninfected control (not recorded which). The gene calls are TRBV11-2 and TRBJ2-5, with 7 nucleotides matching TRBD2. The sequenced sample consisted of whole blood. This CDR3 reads CASSLDPGLVGTQYF. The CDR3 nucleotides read TGTGCCAGCAGCTTAGATCCCGGACTAGTGGGGACCCAGTACTTC.